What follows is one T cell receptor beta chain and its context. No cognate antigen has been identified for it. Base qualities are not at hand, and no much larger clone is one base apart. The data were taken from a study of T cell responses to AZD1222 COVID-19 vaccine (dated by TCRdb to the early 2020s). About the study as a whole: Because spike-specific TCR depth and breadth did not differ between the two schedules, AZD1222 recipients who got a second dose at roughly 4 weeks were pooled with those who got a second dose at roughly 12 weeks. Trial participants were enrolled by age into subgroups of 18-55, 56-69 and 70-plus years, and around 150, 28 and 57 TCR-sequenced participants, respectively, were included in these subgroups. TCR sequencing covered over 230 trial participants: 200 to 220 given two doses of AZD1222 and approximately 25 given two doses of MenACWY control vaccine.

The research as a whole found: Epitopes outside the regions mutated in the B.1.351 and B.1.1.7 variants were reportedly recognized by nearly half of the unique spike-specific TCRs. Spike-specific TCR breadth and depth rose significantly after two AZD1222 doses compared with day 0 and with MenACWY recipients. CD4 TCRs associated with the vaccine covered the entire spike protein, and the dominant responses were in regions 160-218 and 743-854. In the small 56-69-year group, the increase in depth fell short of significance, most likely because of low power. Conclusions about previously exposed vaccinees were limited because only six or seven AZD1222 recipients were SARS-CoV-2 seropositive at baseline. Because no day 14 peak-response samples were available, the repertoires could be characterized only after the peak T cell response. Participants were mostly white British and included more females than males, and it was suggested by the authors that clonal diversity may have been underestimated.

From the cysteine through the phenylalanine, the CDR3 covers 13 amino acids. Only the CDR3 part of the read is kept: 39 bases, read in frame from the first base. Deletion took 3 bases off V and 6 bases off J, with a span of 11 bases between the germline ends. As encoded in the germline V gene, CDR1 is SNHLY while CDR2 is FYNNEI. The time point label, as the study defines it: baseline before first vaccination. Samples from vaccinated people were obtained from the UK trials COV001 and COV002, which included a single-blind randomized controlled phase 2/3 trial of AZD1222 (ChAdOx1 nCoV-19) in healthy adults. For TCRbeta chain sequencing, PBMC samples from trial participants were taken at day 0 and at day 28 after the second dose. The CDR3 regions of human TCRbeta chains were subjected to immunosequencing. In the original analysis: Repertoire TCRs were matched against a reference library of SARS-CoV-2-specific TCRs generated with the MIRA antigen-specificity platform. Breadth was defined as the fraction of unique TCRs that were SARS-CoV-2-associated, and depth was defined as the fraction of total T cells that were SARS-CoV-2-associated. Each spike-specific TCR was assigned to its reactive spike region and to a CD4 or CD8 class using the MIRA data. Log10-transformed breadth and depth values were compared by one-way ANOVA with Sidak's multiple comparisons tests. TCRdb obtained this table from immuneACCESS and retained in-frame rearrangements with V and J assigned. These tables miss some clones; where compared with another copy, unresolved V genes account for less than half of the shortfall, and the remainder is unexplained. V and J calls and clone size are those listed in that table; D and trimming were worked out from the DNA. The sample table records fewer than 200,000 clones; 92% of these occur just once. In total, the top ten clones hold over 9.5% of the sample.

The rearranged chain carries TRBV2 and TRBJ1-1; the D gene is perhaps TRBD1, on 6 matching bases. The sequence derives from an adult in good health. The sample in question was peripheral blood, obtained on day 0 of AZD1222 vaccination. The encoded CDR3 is CASSDWGGPEAFF. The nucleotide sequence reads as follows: TGTGCCAGCAGTGATTGGGGGGGGCCTGAAGCTTTCTTT.